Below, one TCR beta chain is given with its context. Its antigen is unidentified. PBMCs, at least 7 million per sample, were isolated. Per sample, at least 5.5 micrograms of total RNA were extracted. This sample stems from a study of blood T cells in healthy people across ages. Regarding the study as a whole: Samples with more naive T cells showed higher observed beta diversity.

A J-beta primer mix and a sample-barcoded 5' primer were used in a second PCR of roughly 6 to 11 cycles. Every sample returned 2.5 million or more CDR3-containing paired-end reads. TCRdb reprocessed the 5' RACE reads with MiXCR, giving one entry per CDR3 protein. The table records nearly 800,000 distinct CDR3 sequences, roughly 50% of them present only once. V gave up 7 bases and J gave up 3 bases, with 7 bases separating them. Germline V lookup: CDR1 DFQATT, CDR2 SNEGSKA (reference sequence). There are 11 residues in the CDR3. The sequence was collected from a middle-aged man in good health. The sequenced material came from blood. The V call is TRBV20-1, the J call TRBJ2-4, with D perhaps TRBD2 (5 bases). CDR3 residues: CSVEDKNIQYF. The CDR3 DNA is TGCAGTGTGGAGGACAAAAACATTCAGTACTTC.